A selection of T cell receptor beta chains follows, all from one sample in a study of blood T cell repertoires in COVID-19. Clones were read by immunoSEQ multiplex PCR, and TCRdb kept only the in-frame ones, dropping some. In the table there are approximately 310,000 clones, around 84% of which are singletons. The material sequenced was PBMCs or T cells enriched from blood (not recorded which). These receptors were obtained from a woman aged 25-40 years who had been exposed to COVID-19. Both conserved end residues are part of each CDR3. D genes are given only for firm matches. Only some rows state a clone size, as once, few, many or a class for expanded clones.

J | D | size | V | DNA | CDR3
TRBJ1-3 | TRBD1 | once | TRBV3-1/TRBV3-2 | TGTGCCAGCAGCGCAAAACAGGGGGCCACCATATATTTT | CASSAKQGATIYF
TRBJ2-7 | . | . | TRBV12-3/TRBV12-4 | TGTGCCAGCAGTTGGGACACCACCTACGAGCAGTACTTC | CASSWDTTYEQYF
TRBJ2-5 | . | . | TRBV4-1 | TGCGCCAGCAGCCCGAGGAAGGAAGAGACCCAGTACTTC | CASSPRKEETQYF
TRBJ1-5 | . | . | TRBV2 | TGTGCCAGCAGCCTTTACAGGGTCGAAAGCAATCAGCCCCAGCATTTT | CASSLYRVESNQPQHF
TRBJ2-2 | TRBD2 | . | TRBV7-3 | TGTGCCAGCAGCCCGAGAGGACTAGCGGCGAACACCGGGGAGCTGTTTTTT | CASSPRGLAANTGELFF
TRBJ2-7 | . | . | TRBV19 | TGTGCCAGTAGTGTCGACATAGACGCCTACGAGCAGTACTTC | CASSVDIDAYEQYF
TRBJ2-2 | . | . | TRBV3-1/TRBV3-2 | TGTGCCAGCAGCCAAGATCTGTCGGGTACCGGGGAGCTGTTTTTT | CASSQDLSGTGELFF
TRBJ2-1 | . | . | TRBV28 | TGTGCCAGCAGTTCGCTTGCGCGAATAATGGACAATGAGCAGTTCTTC | CASSSLARIMDNEQFF
TRBJ2-2 | . | . | TRBV9 | TGTGCCAGCAGCGTGGGCTCGACCGGGGAGCTGTTTTTT | CASSVGSTGELFF
TRBJ2-7 | TRBD1 | . | TRBV6-5 | TGTGCCAGCAGTTTTCGGACAGGGGGCGCGTCCGAGCAGTACTTC | CASSFRTGGASEQYF
TRBJ2-7 | . | once | TRBV6-1 | TGTGCCAGCAGTGACCCAGGGTCCTACGAGCAGTACTTC | CASSDPGSYEQYF
TRBJ2-3 | . | . | TRBV2 | TGTGCCAGCAGTGATCCCGCCGAGGGAAGCACAGATACGCAGTATTTT | CASSDPAEGSTDTQYF
TRBJ2-5 | TRBD2 | . | TRBV28 | TGTGCCAGCAGGAAGGGCGAAGTAGCGGGGGGAGAGACCCAGTACTTC | CASRKGEVAGGETQYF
TRBJ2-3 | TRBD2 | . | TRBV9 | TGTGCCAGCAGCGTAAGGACTAGCGGGGCGGATACGCAGTATTTT | CASSVRTSGADTQYF
TRBJ2-5 | TRBD2 | . | TRBV19 | TGTGCCAGTAGTATGGGACTAGCGGGGTCACAAGAGACCCAGTACTTC | CASSMGLAGSQETQYF
TRBJ2-3 | TRBD2 | . | TRBV5-1 | TGCGCCAGCAGCTTGAATTGGTTAGGAAGCGGGAGGGATCTTTTAGATACGCAGTATTTT | CASSLNWLGSGRDLLDTQYF
TRBJ1-1 | . | once | TRBV13 | TGTGCCAGCAGCTTACAGGCGGGGACTGAAGCTTTCTTT | CASSLQAGTEAFF
TRBJ2-7 | TRBD1 | . | TRBV5-1 | TGCGCCAGCAGCCAGAGGGACAGCGAGCAGTACTTC | CASSQRDSEQYF
TRBJ2-7 | TRBD2 | . | TRBV28 | TGTGCCAGCAGTTCACCCCTAGCGGGTACCAGCTCCTACGAGCAGTACTTC | CASSSPLAGTSSYEQYF
TRBJ1-1 | . | . | TRBV29-1 | TGCAGCGTTGTTCAGGGAAGTGGGACTGAAGCTTTCTTT | CSVVQGSGTEAFF
TRBJ2-5 | TRBD2 | . | TRBV4-2 | TGTGCCAGCAGCCAAGAACGGGGGGGAGAAGAGACCCAGTACTTC | CASSQERGGEETQYF
TRBJ2-3 | TRBD2 | few | TRBV13 | TGTGCCAGCTACCGGACTAGCGGGAGGCCGGGGCTGTATTTT | CASYRTSGRPGLYF
TRBJ1-6 | TRBD1 | . | TRBV4-1 | TGCGCCAGCAGCCAAAATTTCGGAGGGGGCAACAATTCACCCCTCCACTTT | CASSQNFGGGNNSPLHF
TRBJ1-3 | . | once | TRBV28 | TGTGCCAGCAGTTTTAAGGGTGCGGGCGGAAACACCATATATTTT | CASSFKGAGGNTIYF
TRBJ1-2 | TRBD1 | . | TRBV7-8 | TGTGCCAGCAGCTCTAGCACCGGGACAGGGTCTGGCTACACCTTC | CASSSSTGTGSGYTF
TRBJ1-1 | TRBD1 | . | TRBV6-4 | TGTGCCAGCAGTGGCCGGGAGGACAGGGGGCTTATTAACACTGAAGCTTTCTTT | CASSGREDRGLINTEAFF
TRBJ2-1 | . | . | TRBV7-9 | TGTGCCAGCAGCTCCCCTCCCACAAGCGATGAGCAGTTCTTC | CASSSPPTSDEQFF
TRBJ2-5 | TRBD1 | few | TRBV6-5 | TGTGCCAGCAGTTCCTGGGACAGGGGGCAAGAAGAGACCCAGTACTTC | CASSSWDRGQEETQYF
TRBJ2-1 | TRBD1 | once | TRBV7-6 | TGTGCCAGCAGCTTAGGTCGGACAGGGATGGGGAATGAGCAGTTCTTC | CASSLGRTGMGNEQFF
TRBJ1-3 | TRBD1 | . | TRBV3-1/TRBV3-2 | TGTGCCAGCAGCCATTGGGACAGAAACTCTGGAAACACCATATATTTT | CASSHWDRNSGNTIYF
TRBJ2-2 | TRBD1 | . | TRBV5-8 | TGTGCCAGCAGCTTGGGACCGGGACAGGGGAACACCGGGGAGCTGTTTTTT | CASSLGPGQGNTGELFF
TRBJ2-1 | TRBD2 | . | TRBV9 | TGTGCCAGCAGCGTAGGGACTAGCGGGAGGATGAATGAGCAGTTCTTC | CASSVGTSGRMNEQFF
TRBJ1-5 | TRBD1 | . | TRBV28 | TGTGCCAGCAGTCCCGCCCCGACAGGGCGACTCACCTATCAGCCCCAGCATTTT | CASSPAPTGRLTYQPQHF
TRBJ2-1 | . | . | TRBV19 | TGTGCCAGTAGTCCCTACAGGGTAAGGAGCTCCTACAATGAGCAGTTCTTC | CASSPYRVRSSYNEQFF
TRBJ1-2 | . | few | TRBV30 | TGTGCCTGGAGGCAGGGGTCCGACTATGGCTACACCTTC | CAWRQGSDYGYTF
TRBJ1-3 | TRBD1 | . | TRBV5-1 | TGCGCCAGCAGCTCGGGACAGAGGGTACTCTCTGGAAACACCATATATTTT | CASSSGQRVLSGNTIYF
TRBJ2-7 | TRBD2 | . | TRBV12-3/TRBV12-4 | TGTGCCAGCCGCAGCGGGGGAACCTACGAGCAGTACTTC | CASRSGGTYEQYF
TRBJ2-7 | TRBD2 | few | TRBV6-2/TRBV6-3 | TGTGCCAGCAGCCCTATTGAGACTAGCGGGCCCTACGAGCAGTACTTC | CASSPIETSGPYEQYF
TRBJ1-5 | . | . | TRBV21-1 | TGTGCCAGCAGCACTAACCGGGACAGGGACCCCCAGCCCCAGCATTTT | CASSTNRDRDPQPQHF
TRBJ2-7 | . | . | TRBV2 | TGTGCCAGCAGGCAGGGCTGGGAGCAGTACTTC | CASRQGWEQYF
TRBJ2-5 | TRBD1 | . | TRBV10-3 | TGTGCCATCAGTTCGGGTGCGGGACAGGTAGAGACCCAGTACTTC | CAISSGAGQVETQYF
TRBJ1-6 | . | many | TRBV6-2/TRBV6-3 | TGTGCCAGCAGTTCCGCGGGGCCCCTCCACTTT | CASSSAGPLHF
TRBJ1-5 | . | . | TRBV6-1 | TGTGCCAGCAGTGAACAGGGAATTCTACAGCCCCAGCATTTT | CASSEQGILQPQHF
TRBJ1-5 | TRBD1 | . | TRBV7-2 | TGTGCCAGCAGCTTGCTAGGGACAGGGATTTGGGAAAGCAATCAGCCCCAGCATTTT | CASSLLGTGIWESNQPQHF
TRBJ2-3 | . | . | TRBV9 | TGTGCCAGCAGCGTAGAAGGGGAATCGACTGTGAATACGCAGTATTTT | CASSVEGESTVNTQYF
TRBJ2-5 | . | . | TRBV3-1/TRBV3-2 | TGTGCCAGCAGCCAAGTTAGGGGAGAGACCCAGTACTTC | CASSQVRGETQYF
TRBJ1-6 | . | . | TRBV18 | TGTGCCAGCTCAGCCGAATCCGGGAACAATTCACCCCTCCACTTT | CASSAESGNNSPLHF
TRBJ2-7 | . | . | TRBV7-9 | TGTGCCAGCAGCTTAGATCCCAGGTCCTACGAGCAGTACTTC | CASSLDPRSYEQYF
TRBJ1-4 | TRBD1 | . | TRBV5-4 | TGTGCCAGCAGCTTGGGGGGACAGCGCCCAACTAATGAAAAACTGTTTTTT | CASSLGGQRPTNEKLFF
TRBJ1-5 | . | few | TRBV12-2 | TGCTCCAAGTGGGCCCCCGCGGGTTATAGCAATCAGCCCCAGCATTTT | CSKWAPAGYSNQPQHF